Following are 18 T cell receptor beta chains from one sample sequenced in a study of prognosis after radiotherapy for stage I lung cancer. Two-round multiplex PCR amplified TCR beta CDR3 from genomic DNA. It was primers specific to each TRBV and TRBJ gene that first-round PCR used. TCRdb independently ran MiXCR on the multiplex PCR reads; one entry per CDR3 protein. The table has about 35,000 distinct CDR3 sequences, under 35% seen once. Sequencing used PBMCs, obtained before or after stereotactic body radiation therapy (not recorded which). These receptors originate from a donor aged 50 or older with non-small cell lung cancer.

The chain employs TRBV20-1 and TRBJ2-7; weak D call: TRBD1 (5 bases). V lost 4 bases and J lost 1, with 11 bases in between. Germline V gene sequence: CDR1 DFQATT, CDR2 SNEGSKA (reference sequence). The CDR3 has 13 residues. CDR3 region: CSAKYRQSYEQYF. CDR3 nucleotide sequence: TGCAGTGCTAAATACAGGCAGTCCTACGAGCAGTACTTC.

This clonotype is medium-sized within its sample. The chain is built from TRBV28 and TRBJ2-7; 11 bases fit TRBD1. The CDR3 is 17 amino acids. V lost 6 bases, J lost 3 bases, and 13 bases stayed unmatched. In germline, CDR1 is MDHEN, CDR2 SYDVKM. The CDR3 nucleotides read TGTGCCAGCAGCCCTTCTTACGGGACAGGGGGTATCTACGAGCAGTACTTC. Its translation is CASSPSYGTGGIYEQYF.

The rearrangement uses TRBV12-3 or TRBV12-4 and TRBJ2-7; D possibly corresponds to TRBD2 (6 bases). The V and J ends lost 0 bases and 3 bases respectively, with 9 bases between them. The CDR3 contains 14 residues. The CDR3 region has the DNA TGTGCCAGCAGTTTAGCCCCGGGAGACTACGAGCAGTACTTC. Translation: CASSLAPGDYEQYF.

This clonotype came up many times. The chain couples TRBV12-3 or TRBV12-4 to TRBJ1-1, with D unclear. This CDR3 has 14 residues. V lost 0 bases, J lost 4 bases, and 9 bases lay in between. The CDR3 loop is CASSLAAGGTEAFF. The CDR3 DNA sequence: TGTGCCAGCAGTTTAGCTGCGGGAGGCACTGAAGCTTTCTTT.

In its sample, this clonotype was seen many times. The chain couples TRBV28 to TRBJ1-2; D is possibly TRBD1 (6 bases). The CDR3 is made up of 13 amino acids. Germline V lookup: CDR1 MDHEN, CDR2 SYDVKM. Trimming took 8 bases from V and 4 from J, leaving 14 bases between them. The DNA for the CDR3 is TGTGCCAGCCGAATAGGACAGAGCTATGGCTACACCTTC. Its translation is CASRIGQSYGYTF.

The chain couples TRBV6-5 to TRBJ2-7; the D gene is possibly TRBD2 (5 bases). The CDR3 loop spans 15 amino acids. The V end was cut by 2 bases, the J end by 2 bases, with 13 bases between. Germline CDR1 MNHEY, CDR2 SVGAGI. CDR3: CASSYNPRETYEQYF. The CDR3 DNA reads TGTGCCAGCAGTTACAACCCGAGGGAGACCTACGAGCAGTACTTC.

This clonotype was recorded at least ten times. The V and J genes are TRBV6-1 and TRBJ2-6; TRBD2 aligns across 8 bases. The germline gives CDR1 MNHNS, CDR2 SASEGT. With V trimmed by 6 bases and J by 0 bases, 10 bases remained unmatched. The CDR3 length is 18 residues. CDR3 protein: CASSRRPGGFSGANVLTF. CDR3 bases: TGTGCCAGCAGCCGTAGGCCGGGGGGGTTCTCTGGGGCCAACGTCCTGACTTTC.

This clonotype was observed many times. The CDR3 loop reads CASSPPRTGTTGYTF. The CDR3 nucleotides are TGTGCCAGCTCACCACCGAGGACAGGGACGACTGGCTACACCTTC. The chain recombines TRBV18 with TRBJ1-2, with 8 bases that match TRBD1. The trim removed 0 bases at V and 7 bases at J, leaving 7 bases unmatched. The CDR3 sequence is 15 residues long. Germline CDR1 reads KGHSH; CDR2 reads LQKENI.

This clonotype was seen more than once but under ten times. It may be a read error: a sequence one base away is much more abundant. Here the CDR3 DNA reads TGTGCCAGCAGCCCTTTGGACAGGGTAGGAGGCTGCACCTTC. Protein product: CASSPLDRVGGCTF. The rearrangement uses TRBV3-1 and TRBJ1-2; 8 bases are shared with TRBD1. The CDR3 runs to 14 residues. Germline V gives CDR1 LGHDT, CDR2 YNNKEL (reference sequence).

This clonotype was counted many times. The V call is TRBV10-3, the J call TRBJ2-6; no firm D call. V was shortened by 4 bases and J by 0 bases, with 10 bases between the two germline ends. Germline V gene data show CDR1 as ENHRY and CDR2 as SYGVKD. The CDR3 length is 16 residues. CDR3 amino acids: CAISAFQNSGANVLTF. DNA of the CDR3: TGTGCCATCAGTGCCTTTCAGAACTCTGGGGCCAACGTCCTGACTTTC.

This CDR3 reads CASSYTVPGQGPSVPQHF. The CDR3 DNA reads TGTGCCAGCAGTTACACAGTCCCGGGACAGGGGCCTTCCGTGCCCCAGCATTTT. V and J are TRBV6-5 and TRBJ1-5, with 10 bases fitting TRBD1. The V gene end was trimmed by 2 bases and the J gene end by 9 bases; junction bases not matched to a gene: 16. The germline V gene encodes CDR1 MNHEY and CDR2 SVGAGI. The CDR3 has 18 residues.

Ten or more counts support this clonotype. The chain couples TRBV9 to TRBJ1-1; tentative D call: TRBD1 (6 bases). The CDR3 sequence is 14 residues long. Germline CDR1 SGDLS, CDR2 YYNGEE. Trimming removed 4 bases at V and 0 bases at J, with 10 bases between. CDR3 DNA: TGTGCCAGCAGCCCGGGACATGTGAACACTGAAGCTTTCTTT. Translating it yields CASSPGHVNTEAFF.

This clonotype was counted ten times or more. The CDR3 DNA reads as TGTGCCAGCAGCTTACCAGGGGGAGGCACTGAAGCTTTCTTT. This codes for CASSLPGGGTEAFF. V gene TRBV28 combines with J gene TRBJ1-1; TRBD1 matches at 7 bases. CDR3 length: 14 residues. CDR1 MDHEN and CDR2 SYDVKM come from the germline V gene. V was pared by 6 bases and J by 4 bases, with 8 bases of the junction left unmatched.

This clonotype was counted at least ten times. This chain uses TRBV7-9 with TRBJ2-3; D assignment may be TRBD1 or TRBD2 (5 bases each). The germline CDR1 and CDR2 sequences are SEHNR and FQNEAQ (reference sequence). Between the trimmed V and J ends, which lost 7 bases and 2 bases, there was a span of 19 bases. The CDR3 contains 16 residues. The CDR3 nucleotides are TGTGCCAGCATCCAGTCCGGGGCCCCCTTCACAGATACGCAGTATTTT. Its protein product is CASIQSGAPFTDTQYF.

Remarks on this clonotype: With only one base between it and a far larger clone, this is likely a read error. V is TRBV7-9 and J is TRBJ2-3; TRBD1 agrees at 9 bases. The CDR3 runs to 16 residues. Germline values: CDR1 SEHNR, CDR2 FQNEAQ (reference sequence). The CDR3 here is CASSSTGGGGTDAQYF. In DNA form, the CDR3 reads TGTGCCAGCAGCTCGACAGGGGGTGGGGGCACAGATGCGCAGTATTTT.

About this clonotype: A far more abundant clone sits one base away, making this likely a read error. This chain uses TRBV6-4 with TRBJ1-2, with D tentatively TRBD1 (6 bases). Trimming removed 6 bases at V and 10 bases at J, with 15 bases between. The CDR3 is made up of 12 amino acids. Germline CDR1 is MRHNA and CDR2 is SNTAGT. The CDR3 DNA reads TGTGCCAGCAGGGTAACAGGGCATGTCTACACCTTC. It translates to CASRVTGHVYTF.

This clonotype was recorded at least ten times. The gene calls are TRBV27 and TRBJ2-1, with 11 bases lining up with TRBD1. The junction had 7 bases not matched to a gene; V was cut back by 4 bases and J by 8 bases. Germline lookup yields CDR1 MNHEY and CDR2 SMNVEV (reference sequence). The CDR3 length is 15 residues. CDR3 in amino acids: CASSSGQGAGDEQFF. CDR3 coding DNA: TGTGCCAGCAGTTCTGGACAGGGGGCGGGAGATGAGCAGTTCTTC.

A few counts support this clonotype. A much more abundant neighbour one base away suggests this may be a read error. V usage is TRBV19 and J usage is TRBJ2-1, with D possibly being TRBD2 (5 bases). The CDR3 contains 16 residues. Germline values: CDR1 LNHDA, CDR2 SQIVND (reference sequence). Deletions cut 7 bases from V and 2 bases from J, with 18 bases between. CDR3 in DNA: TGTGCCAGTATGGGAGTCGAGGGAGAGCCCTACAATGAGCAGTTCTTC. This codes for CASMGVEGEPYNEQFF.